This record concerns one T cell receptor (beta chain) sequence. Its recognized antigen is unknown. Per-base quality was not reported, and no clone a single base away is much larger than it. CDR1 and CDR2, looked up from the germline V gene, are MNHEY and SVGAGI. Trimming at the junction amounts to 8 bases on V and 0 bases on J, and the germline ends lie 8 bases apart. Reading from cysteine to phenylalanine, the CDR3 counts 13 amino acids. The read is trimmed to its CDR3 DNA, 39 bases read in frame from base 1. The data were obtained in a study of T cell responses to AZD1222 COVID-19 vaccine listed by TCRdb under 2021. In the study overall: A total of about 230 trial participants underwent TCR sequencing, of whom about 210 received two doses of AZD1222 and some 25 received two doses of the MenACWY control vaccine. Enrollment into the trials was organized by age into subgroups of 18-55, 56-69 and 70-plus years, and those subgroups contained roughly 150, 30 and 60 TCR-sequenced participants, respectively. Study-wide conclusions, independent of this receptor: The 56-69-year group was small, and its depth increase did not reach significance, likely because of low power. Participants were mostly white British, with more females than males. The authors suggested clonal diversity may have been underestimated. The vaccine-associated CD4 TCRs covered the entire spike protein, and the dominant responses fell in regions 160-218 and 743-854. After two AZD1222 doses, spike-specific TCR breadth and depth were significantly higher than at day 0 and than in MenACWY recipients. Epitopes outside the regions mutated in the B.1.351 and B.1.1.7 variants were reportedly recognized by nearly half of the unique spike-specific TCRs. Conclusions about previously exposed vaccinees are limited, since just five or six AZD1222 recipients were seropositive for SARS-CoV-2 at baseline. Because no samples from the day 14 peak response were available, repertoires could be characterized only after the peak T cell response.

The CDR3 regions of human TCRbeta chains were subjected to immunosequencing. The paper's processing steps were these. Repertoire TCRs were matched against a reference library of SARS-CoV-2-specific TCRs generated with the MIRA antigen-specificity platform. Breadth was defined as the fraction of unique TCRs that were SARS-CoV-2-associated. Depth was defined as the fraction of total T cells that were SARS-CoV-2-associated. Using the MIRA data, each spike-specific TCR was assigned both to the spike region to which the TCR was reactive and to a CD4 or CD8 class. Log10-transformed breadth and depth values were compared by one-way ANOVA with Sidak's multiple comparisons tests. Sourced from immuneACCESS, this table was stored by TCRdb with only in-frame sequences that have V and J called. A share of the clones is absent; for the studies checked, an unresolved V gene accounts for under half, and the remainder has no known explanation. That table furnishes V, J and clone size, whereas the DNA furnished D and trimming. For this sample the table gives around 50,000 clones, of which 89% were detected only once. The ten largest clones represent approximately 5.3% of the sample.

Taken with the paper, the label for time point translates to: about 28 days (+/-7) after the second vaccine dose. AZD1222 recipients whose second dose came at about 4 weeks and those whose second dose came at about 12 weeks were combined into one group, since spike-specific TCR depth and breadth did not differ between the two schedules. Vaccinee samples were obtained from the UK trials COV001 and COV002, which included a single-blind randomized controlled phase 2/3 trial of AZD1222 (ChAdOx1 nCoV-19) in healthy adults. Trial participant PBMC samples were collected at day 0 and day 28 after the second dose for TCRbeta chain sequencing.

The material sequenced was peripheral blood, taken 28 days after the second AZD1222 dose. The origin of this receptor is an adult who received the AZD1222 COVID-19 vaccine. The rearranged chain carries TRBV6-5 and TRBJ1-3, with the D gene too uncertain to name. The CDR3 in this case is CASGLDSGNTIYF. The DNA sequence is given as TGTGCCAGCGGACTGGACTCTGGAAACACCATATATTTT.